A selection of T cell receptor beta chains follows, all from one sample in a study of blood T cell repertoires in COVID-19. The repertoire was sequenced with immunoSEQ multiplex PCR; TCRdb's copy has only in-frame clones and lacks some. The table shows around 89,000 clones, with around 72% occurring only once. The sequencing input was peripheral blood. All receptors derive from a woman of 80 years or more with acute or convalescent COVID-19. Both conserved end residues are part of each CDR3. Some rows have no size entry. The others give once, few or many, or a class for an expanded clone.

cdr3_aa: CASSSPQAGGSGDTQYF; clone_size: .; v_call: TRBV28; j_call: TRBJ2-3
cdr3_aa: CASFTGNTIYF; clone_size: few; v_call: TRBV6-6; j_call: TRBJ1-3
cdr3_aa: CASSLPGSEQYF; clone_size: .; v_call: TRBV5-4; j_call: TRBJ2-7
cdr3_aa: CASSESRVEAFF; clone_size: once; v_call: TRBV2; j_call: TRBJ1-1
cdr3_aa: CASSSGIGQYF; clone_size: once; v_call: TRBV2; j_call: TRBJ2-7
cdr3_aa: CASSPQGYVYGYTF; clone_size: .; v_call: TRBV4-3; j_call: TRBJ1-2
cdr3_aa: CASSVASGTYNEQFF; clone_size: few; v_call: TRBV9; j_call: TRBJ2-1
cdr3_aa: CASSLGGEQFF; clone_size: .; v_call: TRBV7-3; j_call: TRBJ2-1
cdr3_aa: CASSLERLAGGLSYNEQFF; clone_size: few; v_call: TRBV7-2; j_call: TRBJ2-1
cdr3_aa: CATSREFGEQYF; clone_size: .; v_call: TRBV15; j_call: TRBJ2-7
cdr3_aa: CASSSTVNTEAFF; clone_size: .; v_call: TRBV28; j_call: TRBJ1-1
cdr3_aa: CAISFSGTGKSSGNTIYF; clone_size: .; v_call: TRBV10-3; j_call: TRBJ1-3
cdr3_aa: CSVQQTGGGGYTF; clone_size: .; v_call: TRBV29-1; j_call: TRBJ1-2
cdr3_aa: CASSFQGGTGSPLHF; clone_size: few; v_call: TRBV6-6; j_call: TRBJ1-6
cdr3_aa: CASSYFGLAGGRNEQFF; clone_size: .; v_call: TRBV6-2/TRBV6-3; j_call: TRBJ2-1
cdr3_aa: CASSLGQGAWGYTF; clone_size: .; v_call: TRBV4-3; j_call: TRBJ1-2
cdr3_aa: CASSSRGGELFF; clone_size: .; v_call: TRBV7-3; j_call: TRBJ2-2
cdr3_aa: CASSSPGAGDGYTF; clone_size: .; v_call: TRBV27; j_call: TRBJ1-2
cdr3_aa: CASSSGYNEQFF; clone_size: few; v_call: TRBV19; j_call: TRBJ2-1
cdr3_aa: CASSLRGARHGPGNTIYF; clone_size: .; v_call: TRBV5-1; j_call: TRBJ1-3
cdr3_aa: CASSEPAGGTAFTDTQYF; clone_size: .; v_call: TRBV6-1; j_call: TRBJ2-3
cdr3_aa: CATSLPSSYNEQFF; clone_size: .; v_call: TRBV15; j_call: TRBJ2-1
cdr3_aa: CASSIQGFDSHEQYF; clone_size: few; v_call: TRBV19; j_call: TRBJ2-7
cdr3_aa: CASSLASGTSGGFFHEQFF; clone_size: many; v_call: TRBV7-2; j_call: TRBJ2-1
cdr3_aa: CASSPRTSGGETQYF; clone_size: .; v_call: TRBV3-1/TRBV3-2; j_call: TRBJ2-3
cdr3_aa: CASSLVGRGSYNEQFF; clone_size: .; v_call: TRBV7-6; j_call: TRBJ2-1
cdr3_aa: CASSLYRGLSNTGELFF; clone_size: few; v_call: TRBV27; j_call: TRBJ2-2
cdr3_aa: CASSRTGEAEKLFF; clone_size: few; v_call: TRBV19; j_call: TRBJ1-4
cdr3_aa: CASSPESQSNYEQYF; clone_size: .; v_call: TRBV7-2; j_call: TRBJ2-7
cdr3_aa: CASSPNVQGSDGYTF; clone_size: .; v_call: TRBV18; j_call: TRBJ1-2
cdr3_aa: CSVPRLAGVDNEQFF; clone_size: .; v_call: TRBV29-1; j_call: TRBJ2-1
cdr3_aa: CASSVGGDGELFF; clone_size: once; v_call: TRBV9; j_call: TRBJ2-2
cdr3_aa: CASSSQGPYEQYF; clone_size: once; v_call: TRBV6-6; j_call: TRBJ2-7
cdr3_aa: CASSQGAGGGYGYTF; clone_size: .; v_call: TRBV4-2; j_call: TRBJ1-2
cdr3_aa: CASSQRDGAGGYTF; clone_size: few; v_call: TRBV3-1/TRBV3-2; j_call: TRBJ1-2
cdr3_aa: CASSYRSIEGKNIQYF; clone_size: .; v_call: TRBV6-2/TRBV6-3; j_call: TRBJ2-4
cdr3_aa: CASSLDGHAGRQNQPQHF; clone_size: .; v_call: TRBV7-9; j_call: TRBJ1-5
cdr3_aa: CASSPGTGALLAFF; clone_size: .; v_call: TRBV28; j_call: TRBJ1-1
cdr3_aa: CASRPTSGYPETQYF; clone_size: .; v_call: TRBV7-9; j_call: TRBJ2-5
cdr3_aa: CASSQVGGNTEAFF; clone_size: .; v_call: TRBV3-1/TRBV3-2; j_call: TRBJ1-1
cdr3_aa: CASRGTGDDRYTF; clone_size: .; v_call: TRBV2; j_call: TRBJ1-2
cdr3_aa: CASSPEGVGTDTQYF; clone_size: once; v_call: TRBV7-2; j_call: TRBJ2-3
cdr3_aa: CASSFFTVFSGNTIYF; clone_size: .; v_call: TRBV28; j_call: TRBJ1-3
cdr3_aa: CASSAGRGSEKLFF; clone_size: .; v_call: TRBV10-2; j_call: TRBJ1-4
cdr3_aa: CASSTGGPTEAFF; clone_size: .; v_call: TRBV23-1; j_call: TRBJ1-1
cdr3_aa: CASTSSQETQYF; clone_size: .; v_call: TRBV7-3; j_call: TRBJ2-5
cdr3_aa: CASSPGQMYRETNEKLFF; clone_size: .; v_call: TRBV28; j_call: TRBJ1-4
cdr3_aa: CASSSTTVGYGELFF; clone_size: .; v_call: TRBV11-1; j_call: TRBJ2-2
cdr3_aa: CASSPSQGSRETQYF; clone_size: .; v_call: TRBV5-4; j_call: TRBJ2-5
cdr3_aa: CASSQDGVMEAFF; clone_size: .; v_call: TRBV4-1; j_call: TRBJ1-1
cdr3_aa: CASSASGLAAVKETQYF; clone_size: .; v_call: TRBV5-4; j_call: TRBJ2-5
cdr3_aa: CASSQDIRARGNQPQHF; clone_size: .; v_call: TRBV4-1; j_call: TRBJ1-5
cdr3_aa: CASGHPAGTSYNSPLHF; clone_size: .; v_call: TRBV2; j_call: TRBJ1-6